This TCR beta chain was documented in a study of T cell responses to AZD1222 COVID-19 vaccine. Whole-study results and caveats: There were mostly white British donors and more females than males, and clonal diversity was possibly underestimated.

Germline CDR1 reads SGHTA; CDR2 reads FQGNSA. V was pared by 6 bases and J by 4 bases, with 5 bases of the junction left unmatched. This CDR3 comprises 13 residues. As to this clone: Antigen: not known.

Profiling relied on immunoSEQ multiplex PCR, and the TCRdb table lists in-frame clones only, not all of them. Here the sample spans roughly 150,000 clones, roughly 90% being singletons. The clonotype was recovered from an adult in good health. The chain has TRBV7-2 and TRBJ1-1, with 7 bases that match TRBD1. Specimen: peripheral blood, collected on day 0 of AZD1222 vaccination. The CDR3 DNA is TGTGCCAGCAGACAGGGGTTGGGCACTGAAGCTTTCTTT. Residues: CASRQGLGTEAFF.